Many counts were recorded for the clone carrying this TCR beta chain. RNA transcripts gave rise to amplified TCR beta CDR3 regions. The HTBI primer set drove a first-round RT-PCR of the TCR CDR3. TCRdb passed the multiplex PCR reads through MiXCR, listing each CDR3 protein once. The sample lists 600,000 to 900,000 distinct CDR3 sequences, roughly 17% seen once, with 8.4% in the top ten. PBMCs came from more than 8.5 ml fresh peripheral blood. The sample belongs to a study of T cells in Graves' hyperthyroidism and ophthalmopathy. The V gene's germline CDR1 is SGHAT and CDR2 FQNNGV. Between the trimmed V and J ends, which lost 4 bases and 6 bases, there was a span of 10 bases. CDR3 size: 12 residues.

This chain links TRBV11-2 with TRBJ2-7; tentative D call: TRBD1 (5 bases). The sample consisted of blood. This clonotype was sampled from a man aged 18 to 29 with Graves' hyperthyroidism. The CDR3 sequence is CASSSGFAEQYF. DNA for the CDR3: TGTGCCAGCAGCTCAGGGTTCGCCGAGCAGTACTTC.